One and the same sample provided the 25 T cell receptor beta chains below, sequenced in a study of regulatory T cells in long-lasting Graves disease. Investigators prepared the TCR beta libraries by applying iRepertoire HTBI primers and Arm-PCR of CDR3 regions. TCRdb fed the multiplex PCR reads into MiXCR, producing one record per CDR3 protein. Here the sample spans hundreds of thousands of distinct CDR3 sequences, 12% being singletons. Time point in this sample: newly diagnosed GD, antithyroid drugs for less than 3 months. Scientists built the TCR library using RNA that was extracted from PBMCs. These same data were also listed under a study on T cells in Graves' hyperthyroidism and ophthalmopathy.

The sample was peripheral blood mononuclear cells (PBMCs), taken at new diagnosis, from a patient treated with antithyroid drugs. The source of these receptors is a woman in her twenties or thirties with Graves disease.

This chain links TRBV2 with TRBJ1-2, with 8 bases aligning to TRBD1. The CDR3 totals 13 residues. Germline CDR1 and CDR2: SNHLY and FYNNEI. J was trimmed by 5 bases and V by 6 bases; bases with no gene match: 5. The CDR3 nucleotides are TGTGCCAGCAGGGCCAGGGGGCTTTATGGCTACACCTTC. It is translated as CASRARGLYGYTF.

This clonotype has a count of ten or more. The chain couples TRBV20-1 to TRBJ1-5; D unresolved. Germline-derived CDR1 and CDR2 are DFQATT and SNEGSKA (reference sequence). V was cut by 3 bases and J by 9 bases, with 12 bases left in between. The CDR3 is 12 residues long. The CDR3 reads CSARVTGGPQHF. CDR3 sequence (DNA): TGCAGTGCTAGGGTGACTGGAGGGCCCCAGCATTTT.

This chain joins TRBV30 and TRBJ2-1; no clear D. Trimming shortened V by 2 bases and J by 9 bases, and 14 bases separated the two germline ends. This CDR3 contains 13 residues. Germline lookup yields CDR1 GTSNPN and CDR2 SVGIG (reference sequence). The CDR3 here is CAWSQDRASEQFF. The CDR3 nucleotides are TGTGCCTGGAGTCAGGACCGGGCGAGTGAGCAGTTCTTC.

The chain combines TRBV12-3 or TRBV12-4 with TRBJ2-7; 7 positions match TRBD1. The V segment lost 4 bases and the J segment 0 bases; nucleotides outside the gene matches: 6. This CDR3 has 15 amino acids. The CDR3 reads CASSYDRARSYEQYF. The CDR3 DNA reads as TGTGCCAGCAGTTATGACAGGGCCCGCTCCTACGAGCAGTACTTC.

This clonotype was observed many times. The rearrangement links TRBV29-1 to TRBJ2-1; TRBD2 matches at 9 bases. The V gene end was trimmed by 5 bases and the J gene end by 3 bases; junction bases not matched to a gene: 8. CDR1 is SQVTM and CDR2 is ANQGSEA in the germline V gene. CDR3 size: 15 residues. CDR3 bases: TGCAGCGTTAAGTTCTCAGCGGGAGGCTACAATGAGCAGTTCTTC. It encodes CSVKFSAGGYNEQFF.

Ten or more counts support this clonotype. The chain has TRBV20-1 and TRBJ2-3; D unclear. The CDR3 sequence is 13 residues long. V lost 2 bases, J lost 0 bases, and 6 bases lay in between. The germline V gene has CDR1 DFQATT and CDR2 SNEGSKA (reference sequence). This CDR3 reads CSARNPSTDTQYF. For the CDR3, the DNA is TGCAGTGCTAGAAACCCGAGCACAGATACGCAGTATTTT.

The CDR3 is CSAPRSISVGEQFF. The CDR3 DNA reads TGCAGTGCTCCCCGGAGTATCTCAGTCGGAGAGCAGTTCTTC. The V call is TRBV20-1, the J call TRBJ2-1; D gene uncertain. The CDR3 contains 14 residues. The germline gives CDR1 DFQATT, CDR2 SNEGSKA (reference sequence). V was pared by 5 bases and J by 10 bases, with 21 bases between.

This clonotype was seen repeatedly, ten times or more. The chain recombines TRBV7-9 with TRBJ1-2; D is ambiguous. The ends were cut back, 1 base at V and 4 bases at J, with 10 bases in the middle. Germline V gene data show CDR1 as SEHNR and CDR2 as FQNEAQ (reference sequence). This CDR3 comprises 14 residues. The CDR3 loop is CASSLGRESYGYTF. CDR3 DNA sequence: TGTGCCAGCAGCTTAGGGAGAGAGAGCTATGGCTACACCTTC.

This chain uses TRBV27 with TRBJ2-4; no firm D call. The CDR3 consists of 15 residues. The V end was cut by 6 bases, the J end by 13 bases, with 25 bases between. CDR1 and CDR2 (germline): MNHEY, SMNVEV (reference sequence). The CDR3 loop reads CASSPVLWPYNEQYF. In nucleotides, the CDR3 is TGTGCCAGCAGCCCGGTGCTCTGGCCCTACAATGAGCAGTACTTC.

This clonotype was recorded many times. The V call is TRBV6-5, the J call TRBJ1-3; D is perhaps TRBD1 (5 bases). The CDR3 is made up of 15 amino acids. Looked up from germline, CDR1 is MNHEY and CDR2 is SVGAGI. Trimming left V 2 bases short and J 0 bases short, with 8 bases between. The CDR3 bases are TGTGCCAGCAGTTACGGAAGGGGCTCTGGAAACACCATATATTTT. This translates into CASSYGRGSGNTIYF.

This clonotype was recorded at least ten times. J is TRBJ2-5 and V is TRBV2, with D tentatively TRBD2 (6 bases). V lost 6 bases and J 5 bases, leaving 7 bases between the germline ends. The germline V gene has CDR1 SNHLY and CDR2 FYNNEI. The CDR3 runs to 11 residues. The CDR3 loop is CASRAGETQYF. Written as DNA, the CDR3 is TGTGCCAGCAGGGCGGGGGAGACCCAGTACTTC.

Ten or more counts support this clonotype. This chain uses TRBV6-9 with TRBJ2-1, with 12 bases matching TRBD2. J was trimmed by 9 bases and V by 3 bases; bases with no gene match: 12. This CDR3 has 17 amino acids. The V gene's germline CDR1 is MNHGY and CDR2 SVAAGI. Here the CDR3 reads CASSYSYSLAGGGEQFF. The CDR3 nucleotides are TGTGCCAGCAGTTACTCATACTCACTAGCGGGAGGAGGTGAGCAGTTCTTC.

This clonotype was seen only a few times. A much larger clone is a single base away; this may be a read error. The chain links TRBV3-1 to TRBJ2-1; D gene uncertain. CDR1 is LGHDT and CDR2 is YNNKEL in the germline V gene (reference sequence). V lost 0 bases to trimming and J lost 8 bases, with 20 bases between them. The CDR3 totals 17 residues. CDR3 region: CASSQELWTEKYHEQFF. DNA for the CDR3: TGTGCCAGCAGCCAAGAACTGTGGACGGAAAAGTACCATGAGCAGTTCTTC.

This clonotype has a count of ten or more. The genes are TRBV12-3 or TRBV12-4 and TRBJ2-2; D uncertain. Trimming shortened V by 5 bases and J by 0 bases, and 16 bases separated the two germline ends. This CDR3 has 17 residues. The DNA for the CDR3 is TGTGCCAGCAGTCCGGGCCGGGCGGATTCGAACACCGGGGAGCTGTTTTTT. Protein: CASSPGRADSNTGELFF.

This clonotype was counted ten times or more. The chain combines TRBV11-2 with TRBJ2-7; D perhaps matches TRBD2 (5 bases). The CDR3 contains 12 residues. Trimming cost V 5 bases and J 9 bases, with 14 bases left between them. Germline V gene lookup returns CDR1 SGHAT and CDR2 FQNNGV. In DNA, the CDR3 is TGTGCCAGCAGCAGAGGGATGGAAGTGCAGTACTTC. Translated, it gives CASSRGMEVQYF.

Concerning this clonotype: One junction end does not reproduce the germline sequence, and a read error may be involved. The V gene is TRBV7-9, the J gene TRBJ1-4; D might be TRBD1 (5 bases). CDR3 length: 14 residues. Germline lookup yields CDR1 SEHNR and CDR2 FQNEAQ (reference sequence). The CDR3 is CASSTRETSEKLFF. The CDR3 coding sequence is TGTGCCAGCAGCACCAGGGAGACTAGTGAAAAACTGTTTTTT.

This clonotype was seen ten or more times. V and J are TRBV2 and TRBJ2-1, with 10 bases identical to TRBD2. Germline V CDR1 and CDR2: SNHLY, FYNNEI. With V trimmed by 6 bases and J by 6 bases, 8 bases remained unmatched. The CDR3 runs to 15 residues. CDR3 region: CASRAGTSVFNEQFF. The CDR3 DNA reads as TGTGCCAGCAGGGCCGGGACTAGCGTCTTCAATGAGCAGTTCTTC.

This clonotype was counted ten times or more. CDR3: CAKGTRYNEQFF. CDR3 nucleotide sequence: TGTGCCAAAGGGACTAGATACAATGAGCAGTTCTTC. This chain connects TRBV7-7 to TRBJ2-1, with 8 bases lining up with TRBD2. Germline V CDR1 and CDR2: SSHAT, FNYEAQ (reference sequence). The CDR3 extends over 12 amino acids. Unmatched junction bases numbered 3, after V lost 10 bases and J lost 4 bases.

This clonotype was counted many times. The V and J genes are TRBV7-2 and TRBJ2-7, with 9 nucleotides matching TRBD1. Germline loops: CDR1 SGHTA, CDR2 FQGNSA. The junction had 6 bases not matched to a gene; V was cut back by 5 bases and J by 1 base. The CDR3 has 15 amino acids. The CDR3 region has the DNA TGTGCCAGCAGCCCGGACAGGGGCGCATCCTACGAGCAGTACTTC. This gives the protein CASSPDRGASYEQYF.

This rearrangement joins TRBV11-2 to TRBJ2-7, with 9 bases matching TRBD1. Germline V gene sequence: CDR1 SGHAT, CDR2 FQNNGV. CDR3 length: 14 residues. V lost 6 bases, J lost 7 bases, and 10 bases stayed unmatched. The CDR3 sequence is CASRTGTGRWEQYF. CDR3 DNA sequence: TGTGCCAGCAGGACCGGGACAGGGAGGTGGGAGCAGTACTTC.

The genes are TRBV9 and TRBJ2-3; D perhaps matches TRBD2 (5 bases). Germline CDR1 and CDR2: SGDLS and YYNGEE. The CDR3 runs to 14 residues. V was clipped by 4 bases and J by 3 bases, with 12 bases between them. The CDR3: CASSPGVTTDTQYF. DNA of the CDR3: TGTGCCAGCAGCCCCGGGGTAACAACAGATACGCAGTATTTT.

This clonotype has at least ten counts. The V gene is TRBV19, the J gene TRBJ2-7; the D gene could be TRBD1 or TRBD2 (5 bases each). The germline V gene encodes CDR1 LNHDA and CDR2 SQIVND (reference sequence). There are 15 residues in the CDR3. V was trimmed by 3 bases and J by 5 bases, leaving 17 bases between them. CDR3 sequence reads: CASSIPSGTEHEQYF. CDR3 DNA: TGTGCCAGTAGTATCCCCTCAGGGACGGAGCACGAGCAGTACTTC.

This clonotype showed up many times. DNA for the CDR3: TGTGCCAGCAGCTTTGGAGGGGTGGGGAACACTGAAGCTTTCTTT. This translates into CASSFGGVGNTEAFF. The chain links TRBV5-5 to TRBJ1-1, with a weak D call TRBD1 (5 bases). Germline V gives CDR1 SGHKS, CDR2 YYEKEE (reference sequence). This CDR3 region has 15 residues. Trimming shortened V by 2 bases and J by 1 base, and 12 bases separated the two germline ends.

This clonotype was found many times. The rearrangement uses TRBV12-3 or TRBV12-4 and TRBJ2-3, with D tentatively TRBD2 (5 bases). This CDR3 has 11 residues. V was pared by 6 bases and J by 8 bases, with 9 bases between. In DNA, the CDR3 is TGTGCCAGCAGGGAAGGAGGTACGCAGTATTTT. As protein: CASREGGTQYF.

There are many counts of this clonotype. This chain joins TRBV9 and TRBJ1-2; 7 bases are shared with TRBD1. The CDR3 sequence is 17 residues long. Germline values: CDR1 SGDLS, CDR2 YYNGEE. The trim removed 0 bases at V and 2 bases at J, leaving 10 bases unmatched. This chain's CDR3 is CASSVADAGGSNYGYTF. CDR3 nucleotide sequence: TGTGCCAGCAGCGTAGCGGACGCAGGGGGTTCCAACTATGGCTACACCTTC. The full variable domain, with the rest looked up from reference TRBV9 and TRBJ1-2, is DSGVTQTPKHLITATGQRVTLRCSPRSGDLSVYWYQQSLDQGLQFLIQYYNGEERAKGNILERFSAQQFPDLHSELNLSSLELGDSALYFCASSVADAGGSNYGYTFGSGTRLTVV.